This T cell receptor beta chain was sequenced in a study of blood T cell repertoires in COVID-19. This table comes from immunoSEQ multiplex PCR, and its TCRdb copy is limited to in-frame clones, with some not included. Of a few hundred thousand clones listed, 80% are singletons. The V gene end was trimmed by 1 base and the J gene end by 6 bases; junction bases not matched to a gene: 7. Germline CDR1 is SGHTA and CDR2 is FQGNSA. The CDR3 contains 15 residues. The chain uses TRBV7-2 and TRBJ2-3; 7 bases fit TRBD2. This clonotype originated in a human donor in a cohort sampled during active COVID-19. Material: peripheral blood. The CDR3 protein is CASSLGAGEWDTQYF. The DNA for the CDR3 is TGTGCCAGCAGCTTAGGGGCGGGGGAGTGGGATACGCAGTATTTT. Using reference TRBV7-2 and TRBJ2-3 for the parts outside the CDR3, the full variable domain is GAGVSQSPSNKVTEKGKDVELRCDPISGHTALYWYRQSLGQGLEFLIYFQGNSAPDKSGLPSDRFSAERTGGSVSTLTIQRTQQEDSAVYLCASSLGAGEWDTQYFGPGTRLTVL.